Listed here is a single TCR beta chain. Per the study methods: Cell counts per sample came from amplifying reference gene primers. Profiling relied on immunoSEQ multiplex PCR, and the TCRdb table lists in-frame clones only, not all of them. The V and J calls and the clone size are those of that table, but D and trimming were determined from the DNA. The repertoire includes about 79,000 clones, more than 85% of them detected once, and around 14% sits in the top ten. The entry originates in a study of blood T cell repertoires in COVID-19. CDR1 is KGHSH and CDR2 is LQKENI in the germline V gene. The CDR3 runs 14 residues. V lost 3 bases and J lost 8; bases outside the gene matches: 3.

Sequences were obtained from peripheral blood. This chain joins TRBV18 and TRBJ1-6, with 8 bases matching TRBD1. This receptor was obtained from a man aged 65 to 79 with active or convalescent COVID-19. The CDR3 is CASSPPDRDSPLHF. The CDR3 DNA reads TGTGCCAGCTCACCGCCGGACAGGGATTCACCCCTCCACTTT.